This passage covers 11 T cell receptor beta chains from one sample sequenced in a study of blood T cell repertoires in COVID-19. Libraries were prepared by immunoSEQ multiplex PCR; TCRdb keeps only in-frame clonotypes and omits some of them. Here the sample spans roughly 180,000 clones, approximately 87% being singletons. The sequenced sample was peripheral blood. The source of these receptors is a man between 65 and 85 years old with active or convalescent COVID-19.

This chain joins TRBV5-1 and TRBJ2-5; 7 nucleotides match TRBD1. V trimming: 4 bases; J trimming: 3 bases; junction bases outside the gene matches: 6. Per germline, CDR1 SGHRS and CDR2 YFSETQ. CDR3 size: 14 residues. The CDR3 coding sequence is TGCGCCAGCAGCATCCAGGGGGTAGAAGAGACCCAGTACTTC. Translation: CASSIQGVEETQYF.

J is TRBJ2-7 and V is TRBV27; TRBD1 might be the D (6 bases). Deletions cut 6 bases from V and 5 bases from J, with 14 bases between. CDR3 size: 13 residues. The germline CDR1 and CDR2 sequences are MNHEY and SMNVEV (reference sequence). The CDR3 coding sequence is TGTGCCAGCAGAACAGGGCGGGCTAACGAGCAGTACTTC. Translation: CASRTGRANEQYF.

This clone has just one count. This chain links TRBV7-2 with TRBJ1-1, with D tentatively TRBD1 (6 bases). The CDR3 is 13 amino acids. V was clipped by 8 bases and J by 3 bases, with 13 bases between them. Germline assignment: CDR1 SGHTA and CDR2 FQGNSA. CDR3 sequence reads: CASGNRVDTEAFF. The CDR3, as DNA: TGTGCCAGCGGCAACAGGGTTGACACTGAAGCTTTCTTT. The full variable domain, rest sourced from reference TRBV7-2 and TRBJ1-1, is GAGVSQSPSNKVTEKGKDVELRCDPISGHTALYWYRQSLGQGLEFLIYFQGNSAPDKSGLPSDRFSAERTGGSVSTLTIQRTQQEDSAVYLCASGNRVDTEAFFGQGTRLTVV.

J is TRBJ1-2 and V is TRBV7-3, with 11 bases identical to TRBD1. CDR1 is SGHTA and CDR2 is FQGTGA in the germline V gene. J was trimmed by 8 bases and V by 4 bases; bases with no gene match: 3. This CDR3 region has 13 residues. The CDR3, as DNA: TGTGCCAGCAGCTCGGGACAGGGGGAGGGCTACACCTTC. Amino acid sequence: CASSSGQGEGYTF.

This clone appeared a few times. The chain is built from TRBV9 and TRBJ1-2; a weak D match, TRBD1 (6 bases). V lost 3 bases, J lost 6 bases, and 33 bases lay in between. The CDR3 sequence is 20 residues long. Germline loops: CDR1 SGDLS, CDR2 YYNGEE. The CDR3 reads CASSAHVSYPGGARSDGYTF. CDR3 DNA: TGTGCCAGCAGCGCCCACGTCTCTTACCCGGGGGGGGCGAGGTCGGATGGCTACACCTTC.

The rearrangement joins TRBV5-1 to TRBJ2-5; tentative D call: TRBD2 (6 bases). Germline lookup yields CDR1 SGHRS and CDR2 YFSETQ. The CDR3 covers 14 residues. Between the trimmed V and J ends, which lost 4 bases and 1 base, there was a span of 11 bases. CDR3 bases: TGCGCCAGCAGCCCTGGGGGGTCCCAAGAGACCCAGTACTTC. Translation gives CASSPGGSQETQYF.

This chain connects TRBV9 to TRBJ2-1, with 7 bases lining up with TRBD1. The CDR3 spans 14 residues. Trimming at V came to 5 bases and at J to 10 bases, leaving 12 bases not matched to a gene. CDR1 and CDR2 (germline): SGDLS, YYNGEE. The CDR3 region has the DNA TGTGCCAGCAGTTACAGGGGTTCGGTTGGAGAGCAGTTCTTC. It yields the protein CASSYRGSVGEQFF.

The CDR3 region is CASSPGDGPGELFF. As DNA, the CDR3 is TGTGCCAGCTCACCAGGAGACGGTCCCGGGGAGCTGTTTTTT. J is TRBJ2-2 and V is TRBV18, with unresolved D. V dropped 2 bases and J dropped 6 bases, with 10 bases sitting between them. CDR1 and CDR2 (germline): KGHSH, LQKENI. This CDR3 contains 14 residues.

The chain links TRBV9 to TRBJ2-3; no definite D call. Germline V lookup: CDR1 SGDLS, CDR2 YYNGEE. CDR3 length: 14 residues. V gave up 0 bases and J gave up 1 base, with 6 bases separating them. The CDR3 spells CASSVASGTDTQYF. DNA for the CDR3: TGTGCCAGCAGCGTAGCGAGCGGCACAGATACGCAGTATTTT.

This clone came up once. CDR3 in DNA: TGTGCCAGCGCGGGGGGGGAGAATGAAAAACTGTTTTTT. This encodes CASAGGENEKLFF. The rearrangement uses TRBV7-2 and TRBJ1-4; TRBD1 is a possible D gene (5 bases). Germline V gives CDR1 SGHTA, CDR2 FQGNSA. V dropped 8 bases and J dropped 5 bases, with 12 bases sitting between them. This CDR3 is 13 amino acids long.

This chain uses TRBV9 with TRBJ2-5; D unresolved. Per the germline V gene, CDR1 is SGDLS and CDR2 is YYNGEE. There are 14 residues in the CDR3. Trimming took off 4 bases at V and 5 bases at J, with 15 bases between the two ends. CDR3 in amino acids: CASSPQAQVETQYF. The CDR3 DNA reads as TGTGCCAGCAGCCCTCAGGCCCAAGTGGAGACCCAGTACTTC.